This T cell receptor beta chain appears in the sequencing data of a study of blood T cell repertoires in COVID-19. In its sample, this clone was seen once. Germline V CDR1 and CDR2: LNHDA, SQIVND (reference sequence). The CDR3 covers 13 residues. The V end lost 5 bases, the J end lost 5 bases, and 13 bases lay between the germline ends. Repertoires were generated with immunoSEQ multiplex PCR, while TCRdb's copy carries only in-frame clones and drops some. The sample holds 200,000 or so clones; 86% are singletons and the top ten take about 2.2%. The specimen sequenced was peripheral blood. This clonotype was obtained from a woman in her 50s with acute or convalescent COVID-19. The chain couples TRBV19 to TRBJ2-7, with D perhaps matching TRBD1 (5 bases). Here the CDR3 reads CASSGWGRDEQYF. The CDR3 DNA follows: TGTGCCAGTAGTGGATGGGGCCGGGACGAGCAGTACTTC.